This is a list of T cell receptor beta chains from one sample in a study of blood T cells in healthy people across ages. Each CDR3 protein gets one entry after TCRdb re-called the 5' RACE reads with MiXCR. The top ten hold around 2.1% of the sample, which has roughly 1,800,000 distinct CDR3 sequences, around 48% seen once. The specimen was blood. These receptors were collected from a middle-aged woman in good health. Each CDR3 is given with its conserved first and last residue. The order of the fields is CDR3 length, D gene, V gene, J gene, clone size, CDR3 protein, CDR3 DNA. D genes are given only for firm matches. The listing skips clone size in some rows; elsewhere it reads once, few, many or a size class.

>17|TRBD2|TRBV18|TRBJ2-1|-
CASSPLPLADSYNEQFF
TGTGCCAGCTCCCCGTTACCCCTAGCGGACTCCTACAATGAGCAGTTCTTC
>14|-|TRBV20-1|TRBJ2-4|-
CSAVGTAKGNIQYF
TGCAGTGCTGTCGGGACGGCCAAGGGCAACATTCAGTACTTC
>15|-|TRBV11-2|TRBJ1-2|-
CASSLPEGTNYGYTF
TGTGCCAGCAGCCTACCAGAGGGGACTAACTATGGCTACACCTTC
>15|-|TRBV11-1|TRBJ2-1|-
CATIRGRGGNNEQFF
TGTGCCACCATCCGGGGGCGGGGAGGCAACAATGAGCAGTTCTTC
>14|TRBD1|TRBV6-1|TRBJ2-5|-
CASRGRQGQETQYF
TGTGCCAGCAGGGGACGACAGGGGCAAGAGACCCAGTACTTC
>16|TRBD1|TRBV5-4|TRBJ2-5|few
CASSARDRGRVETQYF
TGTGCCAGCAGCGCACGGGACAGGGGGCGGGTAGAGACCCAGTACTTC
>16|-|TRBV7-2|TRBJ1-2|-
CASSRTTPSPQYGYTF
TGTGCCAGCAGCCGAACTACCCCTTCGCCTCAATATGGCTACACCTTC
>15|TRBD2|TRBV4-1|TRBJ2-3|-
CASAVGVAGADTQYF
TGCGCCAGTGCGGTGGGGGTAGCGGGGGCAGATACGCAGTATTTT
>17|-|TRBV4-2|TRBJ1-5|-
CASSYTGHPNSNQPQHF
TGTGCCAGCAGCTATACGGGACACCCAAATAGCAATCAGCCCCAGCATTTT
>15|-|TRBV4-3|TRBJ1-1|few
CASSQQPGANTEAFF
TGCGCCAGCAGTCAGCAGCCAGGGGCGAACACTGAAGCTTTCTTT
>15|TRBD1|TRBV27|TRBJ2-5|few
CASSSDPTGEETQYF
TGTGCCAGCAGTTCGGACCCGACAGGGGAAGAGACCCAGTACTTC
>15|-|TRBV20-1|TRBJ1-4|-
CSAREWGRNNEKLFF
TGCAGTGCTAGAGAATGGGGCAGGAATAATGAAAAACTGTTTTTT
>15|TRBD2|TRBV5-1|TRBJ2-3|few
CASSSTSGLTDTQYF
TGCGCCAGCAGCTCGACTAGCGGCCTCACAGATACGCAGTATTTT
>12|-|TRBV12-3/TRBV12-4|TRBJ2-3|-
CASSLHGDTQYF
TGTGCCAGCAGCTTACACGGTGATACGCAGTATTTT
>14|TRBD1|TRBV7-8|TRBJ1-2|-
CTSSRDRGLDGYTF
TGTACCAGCAGCCGAGACAGGGGATTAGATGGCTACACCTTC
>14|-|TRBV29-1|TRBJ1-5|-
CSVTVERGGGPQHF
TGCAGCGTTACTGTCGAGCGCGGTGGGGGGCCCCAGCATTTT
>14|-|TRBV9|TRBJ2-3|few
CASSVDMLTDTQYF
TGTGCCAGCAGCGTAGACATGCTGACAGATACGCAGTATTTT
>15|TRBD1|TRBV27|TRBJ2-5|-
CASSGAGTGEETQYF
TGTGCCAGCAGCGGCGCCGGGACAGGGGAAGAGACCCAGTACTTC
>13|TRBD2|TRBV5-1|TRBJ2-5|many
CASSRGVQETQYF
TGTGCCAGCAGCCGGGGGGTACAAGAGACCCAGTACTTC
>13|-|TRBV19|TRBJ2-1|-
CASSTGIWNEQFF
TGTGCCAGTAGTACAGGGATTTGGAATGAGCAGTTCTTC
>13|-|TRBV4-3|TRBJ2-1|-
CASSQISVDEQFF
TGCGCCAGCAGCCAAATCTCCGTGGATGAGCAGTTCTTC
>12|TRBD1|TRBV20-1|TRBJ2-1|-
CSASRGRADGYF
TGCAGTGCTAGCAGGGGGCGCGCGGACGGGTACTTC
>15|-|TRBV6-2/TRBV6-3|TRBJ2-4|few
CASRAGGIAKNIQYF
TGTGCCAGCAGGGCAGGGGGGATAGCCAAAAACATTCAGTACTTC
>13|TRBD1|TRBV2|TRBJ2-3|-
CAGTWGQGDTQYF
TGTGCCGGCACCTGGGGACAGGGAGATACGCAGTATTTT
>15|-|TRBV28|TRBJ1-2|-
CASSSRVTLNYGYTF
TGTGCCAGCAGTTCCAGGGTGACGCTTAACTATGGCTACACCTTC
>12|TRBD1|TRBV28|TRBJ2-1|-
CASRGDRVEQFF
TGTGCCAGCAGGGGAGACAGGGTCGAGCAGTTCTTC
>18|TRBD2|TRBV7-2|TRBJ2-3|-
CASSATRTSGGYSDTQYF
TGTGCCAGCAGCGCCACTCGGACTAGCGGGGGGTACTCAGATACGCAGTATTTT
>15|-|TRBV2|TRBJ2-5|-
CATLRYPGPQETQYF
TGTGCCACCCTGAGGTACCCGGGACCCCAAGAGACCCAGTACTTC
>14|TRBD2|TRBV27|TRBJ2-7|-
CASSLSTSGGEQYF
TGTGCCAGCAGTTTATCGACTAGCGGTGGCGAGCAGTACTTC
>14|TRBD2|TRBV6-5|TRBJ2-1|-
CASKRLAGAIRQFF
TGTGCCAGCAAAAGACTAGCGGGGGCCATTCGGCAGTTCTTC
>15|-|TRBV6-5|TRBJ2-1|-
CASSYSRILPNEQFF
TGTGCCAGCAGTTACAGCAGAATCCTACCCAATGAGCAGTTCTTC
>15|TRBD1|TRBV9|TRBJ2-5|-
CASSKQGIIQETQYF
TGTGCCAGCAGCAAACAGGGGATTATCCAAGAGACCCAGTACTTC
>15|TRBD1|TRBV5-1|TRBJ1-2|-
CASSTGDRVNYGYTF
TGCGCCAGCAGCACAGGGGACAGGGTAAACTATGGCTACACCTTC
>15|TRBD1|TRBV6-5|TRBJ1-2|-
CASSSDQQGFYGYTF
TGTGCCAGCAGCTCCGACCAACAGGGGTTCTATGGCTACACCTTC
>15|-|TRBV4-1|TRBJ2-7|few
CASSQDGQQGGEQYF
TGCGCCAGCAGTCAAGACGGACAGCAGGGCGGCGAGCAGTACTTC
>16|TRBD2|TRBV6-1|TRBJ2-7|once
CASISGGTSSYNEQYF
TGTGCCAGCATTAGCGGGGGAACGAGCTCCTACAATGAGCAGTACTTC
>14|-|TRBV25-1|TRBJ1-1|few
CASTSEGMNTEAFF
TGTGCCAGCACCAGCGAGGGTATGAACACTGAAGCTTTCTTT
>15|-|TRBV27|TRBJ2-5|few
CASSFLSDTGETQYF
TGTGCCAGCAGTTTTTTGTCAGACACCGGGGAGACCCAGTACTTC
>15|-|TRBV7-2|TRBJ2-6|-
CASSLPGPGANVLTF
TGTGCCAGCAGCTTACCAGGCCCCGGGGCCAACGTCCTGACTTTC
>18|-|TRBV7-2|TRBJ2-3|-
CASSSGPQGGDGTDTQYF
TGTGCCAGCAGCTCAGGACCCCAGGGGGGGGATGGCACAGATACGCAGTATTTT
>17|-|TRBV27|TRBJ1-5|-
CASSLSQGPTPLQPQHF
TGTGCCAGCAGTTTATCTCAGGGACCTACTCCTCTTCAGCCCCAGCATTTT
>17|-|TRBV7-2|TRBJ2-6|-
CASSLVTLSSGANVLTF
TGTGCCAGCAGCTTAGTTACGTTGTCCTCTGGGGCCAACGTCCTGACTTTC
>18|TRBD1|TRBV6-5|TRBJ1-6|-
CASSYRFRDRDNNSPLHF
TGTGCCAGCAGTTACCGATTCCGGGACAGGGACAATAATTCACCCCTCCACTTT
>10|-|TRBV29-1|TRBJ2-1|-
CSVETEYQFF
TGCAGCGTCGAGACCGAGTACCAGTTCTTC